The 5 T cell receptor beta chains in this list originate from one sample, sequenced in a study of blood T cell repertoires in COVID-19. Here immunoSEQ multiplex PCR was the method, and the copy in TCRdb shows in-frame clones only, minus some. The sample consists of some 190,000 clones, around 86% of them appearing once. The sequenced material came from PBMCs or T cells enriched from blood (not recorded which). These receptors were obtained from a man in his forties with acute COVID-19.

The rearrangement uses TRBV11-2 and TRBJ1-6, with D uncertain. V was trimmed by 0 bases and J by 7 bases, leaving 13 bases between them. This CDR3 has 16 amino acids. CDR1 is SGHAT and CDR2 is FQNNGV in the germline V gene. The CDR3 reads CASSLERAALNSPLHF. CDR3 coding DNA: TGTGCCAGCAGCTTAGAGCGGGCAGCGCTAAATTCACCCCTCCACTTT.

This rearrangement joins TRBV19 to TRBJ2-3; D not certain. The germline V gene encodes CDR1 LNHDA and CDR2 SQIVND (reference sequence). V was pared by 1 base and J by 5 bases, with 4 bases between. This CDR3 contains 12 residues. The CDR3 DNA sequence: TGTGCCAGTAGTATAGTCGGAGATACGCAGTATTTT. This sequence encodes CASSIVGDTQYF. The variable domain in full, with the rest retrieved from reference TRBV19 and TRBJ2-3, is DGGITQSPKYLFRKEGQNVTLSCEQNLNHDAMYWYRQDPGQGLRLIYYSQIVNDFQKGDIAEGYSVSREKKESFPLTVTSAQKNPTAFYLCASSIVGDTQYFGPGTRLTVL.

As DNA, the CDR3 is TGTGCCAGCATCTCCCCGGCGGGGAACACCGGGGAGCTGTTTTTT. Protein: CASISPAGNTGELFF. The rearrangement joins TRBV6-5 to TRBJ2-2, with TRBD2 as a possible D gene (5 bases). Germline assignment: CDR1 MNHEY and CDR2 SVGAGI. The V and J ends lost 7 bases and 1 base respectively, with 13 bases between them. The CDR3 is 15 residues long.

This chain uses TRBV7-9 with TRBJ2-1; D is uncertain. Germline V gives CDR1 SEHNR, CDR2 FQNEAQ (reference sequence). CDR3 size: 14 residues. The V end lost 1 base, the J end lost 6 bases, and 10 bases lay between the germline ends. CDR3 in amino acids: CASSLVLSPNEQFF. CDR3 in DNA: TGTGCCAGCAGCTTAGTTCTTAGCCCCAATGAGCAGTTCTTC.

The chain employs TRBV7-9 and TRBJ2-5; 10 bases match TRBD2. CDR1 and CDR2 (germline): SEHNR, FQNEAQ (reference sequence). CDR3 length equals 14 residues. Trimming cost V 6 bases and J 3 bases; bases outside gene matches: 4. CDR3 region: CASSRGLAEETQYF. The CDR3 DNA reads as TGTGCCAGCAGTCGTGGACTAGCGGAAGAGACCCAGTACTTC.